This is a list of T cell receptor beta chains from one sample in a study of T cells in Graves' hyperthyroidism and ophthalmopathy. TCRdb itself ran the multiplex PCR reads through MiXCR, one entry per CDR3 protein. The data show more than 450,000 distinct CDR3 sequences, 14% seen once. Sequenced sample: blood. The receptors shown here come from a woman in her thirties or forties with Graves' hyperthyroidism. Each CDR3 is given with its conserved first and last residue. Each record gives: J gene, D gene, V gene, clone size, CDR3 DNA, CDR3 protein. D genes are given only for firm matches. Expanded clones are given a class, and other clones once, few, many or no size at all.

TRBJ2-1 TRBD2 TRBV4-1 few TGCGCCAGCAGCCCCCATACCGGGACTAGAGCCGAGCAGTTCTTC CASSPHTGTRAEQFF
TRBJ2-7 - TRBV2 many TGTGCCAGCGATCTAGGTACCTACGAGCAGTACTTC CASDLGTYEQYF
TRBJ2-1 TRBD2 TRBV11-1 - TGTGCCAGCAGCCCCCCGTCGGCGGGAGGAGAGAATGAGCAGTTCTTC CASSPPSAGGENEQFF
TRBJ2-2 TRBD1 TRBV5-4 few TGTGCCAGCAGCACGGGACAGGGGGCTAACACCGGGGAGCTGTTTTTT CASSTGQGANTGELFF
TRBJ1-5 - TRBV28 many TGTGCCAGCAGTTTAGGGGGGCATAGCAATCAGCCCCAGCATTTT CASSLGGHSNQPQHF
TRBJ1-5 TRBD1 TRBV19 few TGTGCCAGTAGTTACGACCGGGACAGAGTATATAGCAATCAGCCCCAGCATTTT CASSYDRDRVYSNQPQHF
TRBJ1-6 TRBD1 TRBV5-1 many TGCGCCAGCAGCCCGGGACAGCATAATTCACCCCTCCACTTT CASSPGQHNSPLHF
TRBJ1-2 - TRBV10-3 - TGTGCCATCAGGGAGGCCCCCTATGGCTACACCTTC CAIREAPYGYTF
TRBJ2-7 TRBD2 TRBV4-1 - TGCGCCAGCAGCCAAACCACTAGCGGGAGCTCCTACGAGCAGTACTTC CASSQTTSGSSYEQYF
TRBJ1-5 - TRBV5-5 few TGTGCCAGCAGCTTCAACAGGGTTACTCAGCCCCAGCATTTT CASSFNRVTQPQHF